Shown below are 2 T cell receptor beta chains from a single sample sequenced in a study of blood T cells in healthy people across ages. Using a J-beta primer mix together with a sample-barcoded 5' primer, a second PCR was run for roughly 6 to 11 cycles. Each CDR3 protein is one row after TCRdb ran MiXCR on the 5' RACE reads. Of 780,000 or so distinct CDR3 sequences in the sample, approximately 53% are singletons; the top ten hold roughly 26%. Sequencing was done on a sample of blood. The receptors shown here come from a man aged 35 to 55 in good health.

The chain employs TRBV5-1 and TRBJ2-5; 14 nucleotides align to TRBD2. Germline-derived CDR1 and CDR2 are SGHRS and YFSETQ. The junction had 10 bases not matched to a gene; V was cut back by 4 bases and J by 5 bases. The CDR3 runs 17 residues. CDR3 region: CASSPGTSGSTGETQYF. The DNA of the CDR3 is TGCGCCAGCAGCCCCGGGACTAGCGGGAGTACCGGGGAGACCCAGTACTTC.

The chain combines TRBV12-5 with TRBJ2-4; D is ambiguous. The J call may be incorrect, as the DNA end agrees better with TRBJ2-7. Germline lookup yields CDR1 LGHNT and CDR2 FRNRAP. CDR3 size: 14 residues. The CDR3 DNA sequence: TGTGCTAGTGGCTCTCCGGACGGCGGCTACGAGCAGTACTTC. Translated: CASGSPDGGYEQYF.